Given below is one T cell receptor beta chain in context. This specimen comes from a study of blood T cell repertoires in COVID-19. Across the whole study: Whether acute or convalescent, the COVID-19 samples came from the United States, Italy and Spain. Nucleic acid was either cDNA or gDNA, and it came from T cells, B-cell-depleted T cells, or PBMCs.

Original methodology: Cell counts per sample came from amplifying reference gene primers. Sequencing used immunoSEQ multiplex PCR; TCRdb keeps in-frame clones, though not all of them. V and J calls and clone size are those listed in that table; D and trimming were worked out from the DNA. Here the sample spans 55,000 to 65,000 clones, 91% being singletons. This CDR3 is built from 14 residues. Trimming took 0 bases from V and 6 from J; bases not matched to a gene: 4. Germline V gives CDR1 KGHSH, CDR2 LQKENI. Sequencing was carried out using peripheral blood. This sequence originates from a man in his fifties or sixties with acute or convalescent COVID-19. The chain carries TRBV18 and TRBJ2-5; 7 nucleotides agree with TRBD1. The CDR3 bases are TGTGCCAGCTCACCACCGACAGGGATGAAGACCCAGTACTTC. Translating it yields CASSPPTGMKTQYF.